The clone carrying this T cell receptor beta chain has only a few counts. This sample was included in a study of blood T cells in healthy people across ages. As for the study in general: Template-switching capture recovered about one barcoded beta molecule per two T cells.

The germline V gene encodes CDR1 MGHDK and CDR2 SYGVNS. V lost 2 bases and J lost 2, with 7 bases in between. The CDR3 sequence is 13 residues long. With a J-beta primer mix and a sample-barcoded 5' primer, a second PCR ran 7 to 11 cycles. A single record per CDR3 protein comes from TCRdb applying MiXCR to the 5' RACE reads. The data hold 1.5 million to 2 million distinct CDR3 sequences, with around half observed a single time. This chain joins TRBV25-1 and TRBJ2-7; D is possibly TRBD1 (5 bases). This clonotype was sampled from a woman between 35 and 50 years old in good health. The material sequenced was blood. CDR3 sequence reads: CASSEIQAYEQYF. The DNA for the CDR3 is TGTGCCAGCAGTGAAATACAGGCCTACGAGCAGTACTTC.